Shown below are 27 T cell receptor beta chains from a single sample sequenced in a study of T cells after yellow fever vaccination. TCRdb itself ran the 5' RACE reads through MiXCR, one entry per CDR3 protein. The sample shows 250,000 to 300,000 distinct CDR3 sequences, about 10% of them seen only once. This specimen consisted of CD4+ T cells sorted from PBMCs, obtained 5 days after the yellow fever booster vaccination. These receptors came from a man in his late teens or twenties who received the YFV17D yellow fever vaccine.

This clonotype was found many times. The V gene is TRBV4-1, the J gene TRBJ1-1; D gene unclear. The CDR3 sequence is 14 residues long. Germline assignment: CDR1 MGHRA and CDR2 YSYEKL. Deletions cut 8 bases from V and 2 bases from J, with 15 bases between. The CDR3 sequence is CASRGLLLNTEAFF. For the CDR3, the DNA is TGCGCCAGCCGCGGCCTACTCCTCAACACTGAAGCTTTCTTT.

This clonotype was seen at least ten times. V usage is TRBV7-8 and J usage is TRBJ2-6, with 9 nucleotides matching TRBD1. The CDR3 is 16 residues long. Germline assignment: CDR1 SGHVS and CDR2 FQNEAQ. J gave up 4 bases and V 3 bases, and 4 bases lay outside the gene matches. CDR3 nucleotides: TGTGCCAGCAGCTTGGGACAGGGAGCCGGGGCCAACGTCCTGACTTTC. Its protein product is CASSLGQGAGANVLTF.

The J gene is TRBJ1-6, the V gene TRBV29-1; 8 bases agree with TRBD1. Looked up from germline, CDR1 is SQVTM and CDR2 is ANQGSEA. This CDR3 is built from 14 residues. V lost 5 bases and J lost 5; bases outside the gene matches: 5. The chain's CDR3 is CSVRTGQNNSPLHF. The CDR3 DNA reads TGCAGCGTTAGGACAGGGCAAAATAATTCACCCCTCCACTTT.

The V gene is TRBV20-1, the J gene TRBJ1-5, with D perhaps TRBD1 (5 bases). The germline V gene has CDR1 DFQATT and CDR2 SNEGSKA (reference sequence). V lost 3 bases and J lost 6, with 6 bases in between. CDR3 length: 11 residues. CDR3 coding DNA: TGCAGTGCTAGTGGGGGTCAGCCCCAGCATTTT. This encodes CSASGGQPQHF.

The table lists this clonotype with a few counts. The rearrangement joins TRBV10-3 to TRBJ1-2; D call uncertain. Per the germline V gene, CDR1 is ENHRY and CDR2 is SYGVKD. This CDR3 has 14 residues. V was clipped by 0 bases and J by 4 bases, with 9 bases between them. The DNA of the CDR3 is TGTGCCATCAGTGAGTCTGGACTCTCCTATGGCTACACCTTC. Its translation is CAISESGLSYGYTF.

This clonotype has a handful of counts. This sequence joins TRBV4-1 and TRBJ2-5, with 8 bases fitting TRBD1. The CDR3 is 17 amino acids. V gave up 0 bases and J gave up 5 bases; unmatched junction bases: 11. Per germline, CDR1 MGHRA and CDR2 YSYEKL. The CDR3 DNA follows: TGCGCCAGCAGCCAAGAAGGTGGCGAGCCAGGGGGCGAGACCCAGTACTTC. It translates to CASSQEGGEPGGETQYF.

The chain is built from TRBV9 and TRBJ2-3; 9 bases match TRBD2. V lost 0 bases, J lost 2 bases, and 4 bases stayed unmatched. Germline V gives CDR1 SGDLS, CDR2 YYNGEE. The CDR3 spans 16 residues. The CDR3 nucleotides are TGTGCCAGCAGCGTAGTTAGCGGGGGACTCACAGATACGCAGTATTTT. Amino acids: CASSVVSGGLTDTQYF.

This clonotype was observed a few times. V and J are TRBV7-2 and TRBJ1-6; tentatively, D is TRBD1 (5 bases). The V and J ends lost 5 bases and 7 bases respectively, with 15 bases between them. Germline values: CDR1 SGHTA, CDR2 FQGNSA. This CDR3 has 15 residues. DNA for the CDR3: TGTGCCAGCAGCCTCTCCCAGGGAATCAATTCACCCCTCCACTTT. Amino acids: CASSLSQGINSPLHF.

CDR3 residues: CASTLTGNQPQHF. CDR3 nucleotide sequence: TGTGCCAGTACCCTCACAGGGAACCAGCCCCAGCATTTT. The J gene is TRBJ1-5, the V gene TRBV19; tentative D call: TRBD1 (6 bases). This CDR3 region has 13 residues. Germline values: CDR1 LNHDA, CDR2 SQIVND (reference sequence). The ends were cut back, 7 bases at V and 7 bases at J, with 14 bases in the middle. The full variable domain, with the rest looked up from reference TRBV19 and TRBJ1-5, is DGGITQSPKYLFRKEGQNVTLSCEQNLNHDAMYWYRQDPGQGLRLIYYSQIVNDFQKGDIAEGYSVSREKKESFPLTVTSAQKNPTAFYLCASTLTGNQPQHFGDGTRLSIL.

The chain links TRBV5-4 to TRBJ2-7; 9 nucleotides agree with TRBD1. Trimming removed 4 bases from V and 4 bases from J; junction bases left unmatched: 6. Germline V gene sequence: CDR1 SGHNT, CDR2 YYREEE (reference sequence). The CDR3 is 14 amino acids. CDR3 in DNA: TGTGCCAGCAGCGAGGGACAGGGTGGTTACGAGCAGTACTTC. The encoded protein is CASSEGQGGYEQYF.

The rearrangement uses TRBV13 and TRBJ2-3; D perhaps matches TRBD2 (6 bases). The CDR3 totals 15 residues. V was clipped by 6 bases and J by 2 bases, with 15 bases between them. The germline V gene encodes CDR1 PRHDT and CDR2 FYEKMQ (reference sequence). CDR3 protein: CASRAVGGVTDTQYF. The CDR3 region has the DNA TGTGCCAGCAGGGCGGTCGGGGGTGTCACAGATACGCAGTATTTT.

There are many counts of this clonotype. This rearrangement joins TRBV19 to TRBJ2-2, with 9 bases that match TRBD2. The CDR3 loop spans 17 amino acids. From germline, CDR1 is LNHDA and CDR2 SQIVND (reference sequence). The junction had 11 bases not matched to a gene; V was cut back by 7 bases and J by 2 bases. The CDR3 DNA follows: TGTGCCAGTAAGAGCGGTAGCGGGGGCCCCAACACCGGGGAGCTGTTTTTT. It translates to CASKSGSGGPNTGELFF. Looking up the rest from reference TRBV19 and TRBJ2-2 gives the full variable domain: DGGITQSPKYLFRKEGQNVTLSCEQNLNHDAMYWYRQDPGQGLRLIYYSQIVNDFQKGDIAEGYSVSREKKESFPLTVTSAQKNPTAFYLCASKSGSGGPNTGELFFGEGSRLTVL.

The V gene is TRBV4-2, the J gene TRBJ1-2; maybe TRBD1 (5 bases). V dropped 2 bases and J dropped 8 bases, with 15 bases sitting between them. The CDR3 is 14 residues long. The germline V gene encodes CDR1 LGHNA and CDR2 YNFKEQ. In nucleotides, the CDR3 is TGTGCCAGCAGCCAACCGAGAGGGGCTGAGGGCTACACCTTC. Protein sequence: CASSQPRGAEGYTF.

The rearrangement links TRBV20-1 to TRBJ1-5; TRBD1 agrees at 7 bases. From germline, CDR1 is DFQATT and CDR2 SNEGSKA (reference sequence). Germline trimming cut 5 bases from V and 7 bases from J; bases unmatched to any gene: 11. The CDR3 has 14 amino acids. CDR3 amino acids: CSALQGIAVQPQHF. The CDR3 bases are TGCAGTGCTTTACAGGGGATCGCCGTACAGCCCCAGCATTTT.

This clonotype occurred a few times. Written as DNA, the CDR3 is TGTGCCAGCAGTTACGGGACACGGAACACTGAAGCTTTCTTT. Translating it yields CASSYGTRNTEAFF. The chain has TRBV6-2 or TRBV6-3 and TRBJ1-1; TRBD1 might be the D (6 bases). This CDR3 has 14 residues. CDR1 is MNHEY and CDR2 is SVGEGT in the germline V gene. Trimming left V 2 bases short and J 1 base short, with 8 bases between.

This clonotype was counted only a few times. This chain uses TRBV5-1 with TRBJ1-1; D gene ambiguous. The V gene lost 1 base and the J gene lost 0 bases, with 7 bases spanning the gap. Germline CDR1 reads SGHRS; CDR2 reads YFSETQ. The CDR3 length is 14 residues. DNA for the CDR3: TGCGCCAGCAGCTTGTTCGGTTTGAACACTGAAGCTTTCTTT. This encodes CASSLFGLNTEAFF.

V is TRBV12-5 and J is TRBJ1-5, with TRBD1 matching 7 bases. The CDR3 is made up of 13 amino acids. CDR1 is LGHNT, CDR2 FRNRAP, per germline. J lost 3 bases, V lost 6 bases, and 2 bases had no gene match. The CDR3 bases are TGTGCTAGTGGGGGACAGTTCAATCAGCCCCAGCATTTT. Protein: CASGGQFNQPQHF. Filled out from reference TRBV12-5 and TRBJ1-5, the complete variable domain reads DARVTQTPRHKVTEMGQEVTMRCQPILGHNTVFWYRQTMMQGLELLAYFRNRAPLDDSGMPKDRFSAEMPDATLATLKIQPSEPRDSAVYFCASGGQFNQPQHFGDGTRLSIL.

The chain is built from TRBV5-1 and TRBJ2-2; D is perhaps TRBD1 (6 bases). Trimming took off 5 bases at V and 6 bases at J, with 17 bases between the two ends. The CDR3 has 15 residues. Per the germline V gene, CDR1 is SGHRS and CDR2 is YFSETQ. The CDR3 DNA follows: TGCGCCAGCAGAGGGACAACATCCGGACCCGGGGAGCTGTTTTTT. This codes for CASRGTTSGPGELFF.

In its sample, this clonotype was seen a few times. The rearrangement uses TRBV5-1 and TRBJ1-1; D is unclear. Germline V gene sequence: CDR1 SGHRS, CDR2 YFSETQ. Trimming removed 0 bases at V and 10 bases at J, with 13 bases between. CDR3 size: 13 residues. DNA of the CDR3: TGCGCCAGCAGCTTGGATTGGGCAGATGGAGCTTTCTTT. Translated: CASSLDWADGAFF. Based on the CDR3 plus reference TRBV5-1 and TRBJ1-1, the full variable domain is KAGVTQTPRYLIKTRGQQVTLSCSPISGHRSVSWYQQTPGQGLQFLFEYFSETQRNKGNFPGRFSGRQFSNSRSEMNVSTLELGDSALYLCASSLDWADGAFFGQGTRLTVV.

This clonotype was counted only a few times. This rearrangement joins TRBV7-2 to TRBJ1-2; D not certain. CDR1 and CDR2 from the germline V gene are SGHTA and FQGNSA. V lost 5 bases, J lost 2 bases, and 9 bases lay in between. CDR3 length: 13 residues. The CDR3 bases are TGTGCCAGCAGCCTGATGGGGAACTATGGCTACACCTTC. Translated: CASSLMGNYGYTF.

The CDR3 DNA sequence: TGCGCCAGCAGCCAGAGCCCCGAGCAGTACGTC. Translating gives CASSQSPEQYV. The rearrangement joins TRBV4-1 to TRBJ2-7, with unresolved D. V lost 3 bases and J 6 bases, leaving 6 bases between the germline ends. The CDR3 totals 11 residues. Germline V gene lookup returns CDR1 MGHRA and CDR2 YSYEKL.

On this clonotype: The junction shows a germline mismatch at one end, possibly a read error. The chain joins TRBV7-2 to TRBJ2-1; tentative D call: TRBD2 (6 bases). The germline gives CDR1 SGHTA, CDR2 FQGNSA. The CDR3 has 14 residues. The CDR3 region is CASSLASAYNEQFF. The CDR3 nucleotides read TGTGCCAGCAGCCTAGCGTCGGCTTACAATGAGCAGTTCTTC.

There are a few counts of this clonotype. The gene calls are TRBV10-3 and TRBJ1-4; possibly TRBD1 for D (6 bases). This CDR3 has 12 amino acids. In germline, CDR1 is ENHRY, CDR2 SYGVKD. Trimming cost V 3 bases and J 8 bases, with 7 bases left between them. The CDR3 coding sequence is TGTGCCATCAGTGATGGGACAGAAAAACTGTTTTTT. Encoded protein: CAISDGTEKLFF.

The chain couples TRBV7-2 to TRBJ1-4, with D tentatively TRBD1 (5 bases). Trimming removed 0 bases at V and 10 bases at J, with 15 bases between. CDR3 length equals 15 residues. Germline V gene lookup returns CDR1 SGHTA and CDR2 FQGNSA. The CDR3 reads CASSLAGGSPGKLFF. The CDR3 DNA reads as TGTGCCAGCAGCTTAGCGGGGGGGAGCCCAGGAAAACTGTTTTTT.

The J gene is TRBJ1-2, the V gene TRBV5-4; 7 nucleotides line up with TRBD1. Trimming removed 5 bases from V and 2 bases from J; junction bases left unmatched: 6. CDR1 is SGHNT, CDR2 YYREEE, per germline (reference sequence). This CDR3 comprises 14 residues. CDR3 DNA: TGTGCCAGCAGTCCCCAGGGGGGAAACTATGGCTACACCTTC. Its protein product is CASSPQGGNYGYTF.

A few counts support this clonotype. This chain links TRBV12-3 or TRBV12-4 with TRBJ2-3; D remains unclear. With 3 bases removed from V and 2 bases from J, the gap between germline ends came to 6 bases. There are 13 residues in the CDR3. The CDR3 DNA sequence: TGTGCCAGCAGTTTTGGTAACACAGATACGCAGTATTTT. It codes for CASSFGNTDTQYF.

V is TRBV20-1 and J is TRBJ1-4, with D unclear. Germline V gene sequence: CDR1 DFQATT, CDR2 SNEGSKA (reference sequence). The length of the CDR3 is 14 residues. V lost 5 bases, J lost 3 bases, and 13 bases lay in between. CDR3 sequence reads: CSARKVGANEKLFF. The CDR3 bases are TGCAGTGCTCGAAAGGTCGGGGCTAATGAAAAACTGTTTTTT.